This T cell receptor beta chain was obtained from a study of blood T cells in healthy people across ages. The CDR3 is 15 amino acids. Trimming took off 3 bases at V and 1 base at J, with 11 bases between the two ends. CDR1 is SGDLS, CDR2 YYNGEE, per germline. Primers used in a second PCR of about 7 to 12 cycles were a sample-barcoded 5' primer and a J-beta primer mix. TCRdb analysed the 5' RACE reads with MiXCR anew, one entry per CDR3 protein. The repertoire holds some 550,000 distinct CDR3 sequences, roughly 48% seen once, with about 22% in the top ten. The clonotype comes from a man older than 75 in good health. The source material was blood. The rearrangement links TRBV9 to TRBJ2-1; no clear D gene. CDR3 residues: CASSAAVLSYNEQFF. In nucleotides, the CDR3 is TGTGCCAGCAGCGCCGCCGTCTTGTCCTACAATGAGCAGTTCTTC.